The 9 T cell receptor beta chains below all came from one sample that was sequenced in a study of regulatory T cells in long-lasting Graves disease. Regarding time point: newly diagnosed GD, antithyroid drugs for less than 3 months. PBMCs were the source of the RNA used for TCR sequencing. HTBI primers from iRepertoire and Arm-PCR of CDR3 regions yielded the TCR beta libraries. MiXCR, run by TCRdb on the multiplex PCR reads, gives a single entry per CDR3 protein. This sample has more than 400,000 distinct CDR3 sequences; around 15% occur once, and the top ten carry about 12%. The data also belong to a second study, concerning T cells in Graves' hyperthyroidism and ophthalmopathy.

The input for sequencing was peripheral blood mononuclear cells (PBMCs), taken at new diagnosis, from a patient treated with antithyroid drugs. The receptors derive from a man aged 35-49 years with Graves disease.

At least ten counts were recorded for this clonotype. DNA of the CDR3: TGTGCCAGCAGTCCTGGGACAGTTAACTATGGCTACACCTTC. It yields the protein CASSPGTVNYGYTF. V gene TRBV28 combines with J gene TRBJ1-2, with 7 bases matching TRBD1. The CDR3 is 14 residues long. In germline, CDR1 is MDHEN, CDR2 SYDVKM. Trimming removed 5 bases from V and 1 base from J; junction bases left unmatched: 4.

Many counts were recorded for this clonotype. The genes are TRBV7-9 and TRBJ2-7; TRBD1 matches at 10 bases. This CDR3 region has 16 residues. V shed 1 base, J shed 3 bases, and the junction held 6 bases outside the gene matches. Per germline, CDR1 SEHNR and CDR2 FQNEAQ (reference sequence). CDR3 sequence: CASSLDSGQGFYEQYF. The CDR3 DNA follows: TGTGCCAGCAGCTTAGACTCGGGACAGGGGTTCTACGAGCAGTACTTC.

The chain has TRBV19 and TRBJ1-5; D is ambiguous. V was shortened by 6 bases and J by 2 bases, with 8 bases between the two germline ends. Looked up from germline, CDR1 is LNHDA and CDR2 is SQIVND (reference sequence). The CDR3 length is 13 residues. CDR3 DNA sequence: TGTGCCAGTAGCTCCCTTGGCAATCAGCCCCAGCATTTT. Protein: CASSSLGNQPQHF.

The V call is TRBV14, the J call TRBJ2-7; 13 bases map to TRBD2. CDR3 length: 14 amino acids. The ends lost 6 bases at V and 5 bases at J; junction bases unmatched: 4. Per the germline V gene, CDR1 is SGHDN and CDR2 is FVKESK. In nucleotides, the CDR3 is TGTGCCAGCAGACTCGGACTAGCGGGAGACGAGCAGTACTTC. Encoded protein: CASRLGLAGDEQYF.

Written as DNA, the CDR3 is TGCAGCGCAAACCTCGGACTAGCGTGGAATGAGCAGTTCTTC. It translates to CSANLGLAWNEQFF. This chain connects TRBV29-1 to TRBJ2-1; 9 bases are shared with TRBD2. Per the germline V gene, CDR1 is SQVTM and CDR2 is ANQGSEA. This CDR3 is 14 amino acids long. Trimming at V came to 7 bases and at J to 7 bases, leaving 11 bases not matched to a gene.

This clonotype was detected only a few times. This CDR3 is CATSRGSRSTNEKLFF. The CDR3 DNA sequence: TGTGCCACCAGCAGAGGTAGTAGGTCGACTAATGAAAAACTGTTTTTT. The gene calls are TRBV15 and TRBJ1-4; D gene unclear. The CDR3 length is 16 residues. Germline V gene sequence: CDR1 LNHNV, CDR2 YYDKDF (reference sequence). Trimming stripped 1 base from V and 2 bases from J, with 11 bases between.

On this clonotype itself: Compared with germline, one end of the junction differs, possibly owing to a read error. This chain links TRBV6-2 or TRBV6-3 with TRBJ2-1; 8 nucleotides line up with TRBD2. The CDR3 consists of 16 residues. Germline-derived CDR1 and CDR2 are MNHEY and SVGEGT. The CDR3 loop reads CAGRFRSGTPSDEQFF. CDR3 bases: TGTGCCGGCAGATTCCGTAGCGGGACTCCTTCCGATGAGCAGTTCTTC.

This clonotype was observed at least ten times. This rearrangement joins TRBV24-1 to TRBJ2-3; TRBD1 aligns across 9 bases. The germline V gene has CDR1 KGHDR and CDR2 SFDVKD. Trimming at V came to 3 bases and at J to 2 bases, leaving 17 bases not matched to a gene. This CDR3 contains 20 residues. The CDR3 sequence: CATSDAMVRTGGPFTDTQYF. The CDR3 bases are TGTGCCACCAGTGATGCCATGGTCCGAACAGGGGGCCCCTTCACAGATACGCAGTATTTT.

Ten or more counts support this clonotype. The chain recombines TRBV5-1 with TRBJ2-7; possibly TRBD1 for D (6 bases). The germline V gene has CDR1 SGHRS and CDR2 YFSETQ. The CDR3 runs to 14 residues. Trimming pared 0 bases from V and 3 bases from J, leaving 10 bases between. In nucleotides, the CDR3 is TGCGCCAGCAGCTTGGCGGCCAGGGGCTACGAGCAGTACTTC. This codes for CASSLAARGYEQYF.